The source of this T cell receptor beta chain is a study of Graves' ophthalmopathy and Graves' hyperthyroidism. The study's findings and limits: Distinction of ophthalmopathy from stable hyperthyroidism by a 13-signature model reached about 87% sensitivity and just under 84% specificity. Blood samples also showed most expanded thyroid clonotypes exceeding 0.001 frequency.

Amplification from RNA transcripts yielded the TCR beta CDR3 regions. HTBI primers were employed in first-round RT-PCR, then a second-round multiplex PCR followed. TCRdb processed the multiplex PCR reads anew with MiXCR; each CDR3 protein has one entry. This sample has some 250,000 distinct CDR3 sequences; 40% to 50% occur once, and the top ten carry approximately 44%. Clinicians made diagnoses from clinical symptoms, serum thyroxine, TRAb, thyroid ultrasound and orbital computed tomography. Points on this clonotype: Its target is not known.

CDR1 and CDR2 from the germline V gene are ENHRY and SYGVKD. This CDR3 is 11 amino acids long. Trimming shortened V by 6 bases and J by 10 bases, and 13 bases separated the two germline ends. Material: peripheral blood. The TCR sequence derives from an adult man with Graves' ophthalmopathy. This chain connects TRBV10-3 to TRBJ2-7; D is uncertain. CDR3 in amino acids: CAIRDGRDQYF. CDR3 coding DNA: TGTGCCATCAGGGACGGACGCGATCAGTACTTC.